This TCR beta chain was retrieved from a study of regulatory T cells in long-lasting Graves disease. The study's findings and limits: Shared public clonotypes totalled a few thousand in persistent patients, compared with about a thousand in new patients.

Investigators prepared the TCR beta libraries by applying iRepertoire HTBI primers and Arm-PCR of CDR3 regions. In TCRdb, the multiplex PCR reads were re-called with MiXCR into one record per CDR3 protein. The sample carries 360,000 or so distinct CDR3 sequences, approximately 10% recorded once. Specified time point: newly diagnosed GD, antithyroid drugs for less than 3 months. The TCR library was prepared using RNA isolated from PBMCs. Note on this clonotype: Its antigen is not identified.

The CDR3 totals 18 residues. Trimming stripped 0 bases from V and 6 bases from J, with 20 bases between. CDR1 is LGHNT, CDR2 FRNRAP, per germline. These data also formed part of another study, on T cells in Graves' hyperthyroidism and ophthalmopathy. From that report: The model made its ophthalmopathy prediction, and onset followed a median approximately 6.5 months later.

The material sequenced was peripheral blood mononuclear cells (PBMCs), taken at new diagnosis, from a patient treated with antithyroid drugs. The rearrangement joins TRBV12-5 to TRBJ2-2, with D perhaps TRBD1 (6 bases). The receptor was derived from a woman younger than 35 with Graves disease. The CDR3: CASGLVLKRTVEAGELFF. For the CDR3, the DNA is TGTGCTAGTGGTTTGGTACTAAAAAGGACAGTGGAGGCCGGGGAGCTGTTTTTT.